This T cell receptor (beta chain) comes out of a study of blood T cell repertoires in COVID-19. The wider study: From the United States, Italy and Spain came samples of acute and convalescent COVID-19. T cells, B-cell-depleted T cells, or PBMCs provided the cDNA or gDNA that served as material.

The junction had 1 base not matched to a gene; V was cut back by 4 bases and J by 8 bases. The length of the CDR3 is 12 residues. In germline, CDR1 is SGHTA, CDR2 FQGNSA. Original processing notes: The authors estimated nucleated cell counts from reference gene primer amplification. Repertoires were generated with immunoSEQ multiplex PCR, while TCRdb's copy carries only in-frame clones and drops some. V, J and clone size derive from that table, while D and trimming were established from the DNA sequence. The data hold approximately 350,000 clones, with 80% to 90% observed a single time. This chain links TRBV7-2 with TRBJ2-1, with TRBD2 identical over 8 bases. This receptor was identified in a man aged 35 to 55 with acute or convalescent COVID-19. The sample consisted of peripheral blood. The CDR3 protein is CASSSGGYEQFF. The DNA for the CDR3 is TGTGCCAGCAGCTCGGGGGGGTATGAGCAGTTCTTC.